This T cell receptor beta chain comes out of a study of cytomegalovirus exposure and HLA in healthy donors (dated by TCRdb to the late 2010s). Background for the entire study: The 700 or so repertoires of the first cohort and the approximately 110 validation repertoires were produced on the same platform, according to a later analysis. The study was designed to test whether signatures of past pathogen exposure could be identified by cataloging public T cell receptors. Along with the roughly 670-subject first cohort, a separate validation cohort of over a hundred different subjects was used. High-throughput TCR immunosequencing, statistical association of individual TCRs with disease status, and machine learning were combined to predict cytomegalovirus infection status. The paper's findings and limits, for the study overall: The authors suggested that the approach could potentially be extended to other disease states and immunological phenotypes. A later analysis found that TCRs clustered in the first cohort also tended to co-occur in the approximately 120 validation repertoires, with 90% to 95% of cluster scores above 0. In vitro tests confirmed that a few of the cytomegalovirus-associated TCR beta chains recognize cytomegalovirus antigens. In the study, 150 to 200 TCR beta chains were listed as associated with cytomegalovirus. A later analysis had no HLA typing for the validation cohort, so co-occurrence there was scored across all 120 repertoires. Most TCR sequences were seen in very few donors, while some public TCRs were found in many individuals. In both the original and validation cohorts, the classifier was reported to diagnose cytomegalovirus status with high specificity and sensitivity.

Comment on this clone: Its antigen remains undetermined. No base quality values were provided; no much bigger clone lies one nucleotide off.

Donors formed part of the validation cohort, which comprised 120 subjects and was distinct from the first cohort of several hundred subjects. Trimming removed 5 bases from V and 7 bases from J, leaving 17 bases between the germline ends. Per the germline V gene (reference sequence), PRHDT is the CDR1 and FYEKMQ is the CDR2. CDR3 length: 15 amino acids, cysteine to phenylalanine. CDR3 DNA is the only sequence kept; it has 45 bases, read in frame from the first base. The library came from the immunoSEQ multiplex PCR assay. Per the source publication's procedure: A statistical classification framework was developed to diagnose cytomegalovirus status using the catalog of TCR beta chain sequences. TCRdb obtained this table from immuneACCESS and retained in-frame rearrangements with V and J assigned. These tables miss some clones; where compared with another copy, unresolved V genes account for less than half of the shortfall, and the remainder is unexplained. D and trimming were read from the DNA, whereas the V and J calls and clone size are those reported in that table. In this sample the table shows around 190,000 clones, 86% of which occur a single time. The ten top clones hold about 7.7% of the sample.

Specimen: PBMCs. The chain joins TRBV13 to TRBJ1-4; 5 matching bases give a weak D call of TRBD1. The sequence was obtained from a man in his thirties or forties in good health and CMV-seropositive. This receptor carries the CDR3 CASSPGLRRGEKLFF. The nucleotide sequence is TGTGCCAGCAGCCCGGGACTTCGACGTGGTGAAAAACTGTTTTTT.